Listed here are 9 T cell receptor beta chains from one sample, sequenced in a study of shared clonotypes between healthy human individuals. Libraries were prepared by immunoSEQ multiplex PCR; TCRdb keeps only in-frame clonotypes and omits some of them. The table has about 520,000 clones, 60% to 80% seen once; the top ten hold around 13%. Sequenced input: PBMCs. The receptor source for this set is a woman aged 35 to 49 in good health. Some clones in this sample may be carry-over from other donors' samples.

The chain has TRBV28 and TRBJ2-7, with 7 bases identical to TRBD2. Trimming at V came to 6 bases and at J to 4 bases, leaving 12 bases not matched to a gene. The CDR3 covers 15 residues. Germline V gene lookup returns CDR1 MDHEN and CDR2 SYDVKM. The CDR3 loop reads CASSYPGGGPYEQYF. The CDR3 bases are TGTGCCAGCAGCTACCCGGGAGGAGGACCTTACGAGCAGTACTTC.

The chain links TRBV19 to TRBJ2-2; no clear D. Germline lookup yields CDR1 LNHDA and CDR2 SQIVND (reference sequence). The V and J ends lost 1 base and 7 bases respectively, with 7 bases between them. CDR3 size: 13 residues. The CDR3 loop is CASSIGVFGELFF. CDR3 DNA: TGTGCCAGTAGTATAGGAGTTTTCGGGGAGCTGTTTTTT.

In regard to this clone: A far larger clone is one nucleotide away, so this likely arose from a read error. This CDR3 is also generated by other DNA sequences in the sample. The chain has TRBV6-1 and TRBJ1-2; D is perhaps TRBD1 (5 bases). The CDR3 length is 13 residues. V dropped 10 bases and J dropped 5 bases, with 17 bases sitting between them. The germline CDR1 and CDR2 sequences are MNHNS and SASEGT. CDR3 region: CAIEGGGNYGYTF. The CDR3 DNA follows: TGTGCCATCGAGGGTGGGGGGAATTATGGCTACACCTTC.

The chain uses TRBV18 and TRBJ2-5; tentatively, D is TRBD2 (5 bases). CDR3 length: 13 amino acids. Germline lookup yields CDR1 KGHSH and CDR2 LQKENI. V was trimmed by 4 bases and J by 6 bases, leaving 12 bases between them. The DNA of the CDR3 is TGTGCCAGCTCACGTGAGGGCTGGAAGACCCAGTACTTC. This translates into CASSREGWKTQYF.

This clone occurred a few times. The rearrangement uses TRBV29-1 and TRBJ1-5, with TRBD1 as a possible D gene (5 bases). CDR1 is SQVTM and CDR2 is ANQGSEA in the germline V gene. The CDR3 consists of 13 residues. Trimming shortened V by 7 bases and J by 7 bases, and 17 bases separated the two germline ends. In DNA, the CDR3 is TGCAGCGCTTGGAGCGGGGGTGCGCAGCCCCAGCATTTT. It translates to CSAWSGGAQPQHF.

The chain uses TRBV5-4 and TRBJ2-6, with TRBD1 as a possible D gene (6 bases). This CDR3 has 16 amino acids. The V and J ends lost 6 bases and 1 base respectively, with 14 bases between them. Germline CDR1 reads SGHNT; CDR2 reads YYREEE (reference sequence). The CDR3 coding sequence is TGTGCCAGCATGAGCAGGGGAGTATCTGGGGCCAACGTCCTGACTTTC. It codes for CASMSRGVSGANVLTF.

This rearrangement joins TRBV19 to TRBJ1-2, with TRBD1 identical over 7 bases. This CDR3 is built from 14 residues. V was pared by 3 bases and J by 1 base, with 2 bases of the junction left unmatched. The germline V gene encodes CDR1 LNHDA and CDR2 SQIVND (reference sequence). The CDR3 DNA reads TGTGCCAGTAGTATCGGGACAGTTAACTATGGCTACACCTTC. This codes for CASSIGTVNYGYTF.

This clone was picked up one time. The chain has TRBV7-9 and TRBJ2-5; the D gene is possibly TRBD2 (5 bases). Trimming pared 5 bases from V and 0 bases from J, leaving 10 bases between. Germline V gene data show CDR1 as SEHNR and CDR2 as FQNEAQ (reference sequence). This CDR3 contains 14 residues. CDR3 protein: CASSLTRDQETQYF. In nucleotides, the CDR3 is TGTGCCAGCAGCCTTACTAGAGACCAAGAGACCCAGTACTTC.

V and J are TRBV7-9 and TRBJ2-5; D remains ambiguous. The tail of the sequence fits TRBJ2-7 better, so the J call may be wrong. The CDR3 is made up of 14 amino acids. The V gene's germline CDR1 is SEHNR and CDR2 FQNEAQ (reference sequence). This CDR3 reads CASSLDAWSYEQYF. The CDR3, as DNA: TGTGCCAGCAGCTTAGACGCTTGGTCCTACGAGCAGTACTTC.